This T cell receptor (beta chain) was retrieved from a study of shared clonotypes between healthy human individuals (TCRdb year 2020). Regarding the research as a whole: The cohort comprised two women and a few men aged 18 to 49 years. Per donor, three plates each were used for CD4 naive and CD4 memory, two for CD8 naive, and one for CD8 memory. Blood TCR repertoires of a handful of healthy adults were deeply sequenced to estimate repertoire size and the extent of clonotype sharing between individuals. Different laboratories and diverse techniques were used to prepare libraries and sequence TCR repertoires, to increase sequencing depth and limit assay-specific biases. Each donor's leukapheresis produced roughly between roughly 0.85 and 9.5 billion PBMCs.

From its cysteine to its phenylalanine, the CDR3 spans 16 amino acids. Just the 48-base CDR3 DNA is kept, in frame starting at base 1. CDR1 and CDR2 were assigned from the germline V gene (reference sequence) as SGHKS and YYEKEE. After removal of 5 bases from V and 2 bases from J, the junction retains 9 bases not matched to a gene. Donors were healthy HIV-negative adults with no recently reported acute infections or vaccinations. Every donor was a Caucasian adult residing in Nashville, Tennessee, USA. CD4+ T cells were enriched by magnetic negative selection; naive cells were then positively selected on CD45RA, and the negative fraction formed the memory subset. Blood was collected by leukapheresis, and PBMCs were isolated by Ficoll-Histopaque density gradient centrifugation and then cryopreserved in liquid nitrogen vapor phase. Analytical flow cytometry was used to check the purity and quantity of every magnetically sorted T cell population. Each sorted fraction had its genomic DNA isolated and then quantified by UV absorbance on a Nanodrop 2000c.

Using the deep immunoSEQ assay, multiplex PCR amplified TCR CDR3 regions from genomic DNA. For each cell subset, the extracted genomic DNA was distributed evenly across all wells of several immunoSEQ 96-well plates, and each plate served as one replicate. Each replicate PCR for sorted subsets received around 200 ng genomic DNA, equal to roughly 29,000 T cell genomes. Purified libraries were measured with a Qubit 3.0 fluorometer, size-checked on a Bioanalyzer 2100, and measured again with the KAPA Library Quantification kit. Every immunoSEQ 96-well plate was sequenced on a separate single-read 150-cycle Illumina NextSeq 550 flow cell. In the source study's methods: Because the immunoSEQ output included only junctional sequences and no quality scores, the filtering could not be the same as the filtering used for full-length reads. To assign V/J genes and CDR3, sequences were annotated against IMGT germline references using PyIR, a Python wrapper for IgBLAST v1.9. Any read was removed if the V/J assignment was weak (E-value above 1e-6), the CDR3 was missing, or the read contained stop codons, out-of-frame junctions, or ambiguous translated residues. V3J clonotypes were defined as sequences sharing the same inferred V gene, J gene, and CDR3 amino acid sequence. Percentage overlap between repertoires was computed as shared unique clonotypes divided by the size of the smaller repertoire. Richness of each repertoire was evaluated using RTK rarefaction, the Chao1 estimator, and Recon v2.1 estimates of unobserved clonotypes. Generation probabilities were computed with OLGA for all TCRbeta clonotypes obtained by the gDNA method from a handful of donors. Sourced from immuneACCESS, this table was stored by TCRdb with only in-frame sequences that have V and J called. A share of the clones is absent; for the studies checked, an unresolved V gene accounts for under half, and the remainder has no known explanation. V, J and clone size are taken as reported in that table, and D and trimming were inferred from the DNA itself. The sample table contains 2 million to 3 million clones; only one count was recorded for roughly nine tenths of them. Clones ranked in the top ten supply about 0.13% of the sample.

Comments on this clone: What antigen it recognizes has not been identified. The sample holds no much larger clone one base away, and base qualities are not on file.

What the study reported, not specific to this receptor: Estimated clonotype richness was generally larger for naive than for memory subsets. Because the study included a small number of donors, the genetic and exposure-history diversity represented was limited. Clonotypes shared by all four sorted-subset donors showed higher generation probabilities than non-shared clonotypes. Rarefaction of sorted-subset datasets indicated incomplete sequencing despite the large sequencing depth. Sampling was limited to blood, and TCR repertoires in tissue likely differ from TCR repertoires in blood. Based on pairwise subsampling, the degree of clonotype sharing among donors was expected to be affected by sequencing depth. When a few donors were compared, the shared fraction of clonotypes was about 5% for naive CD4, more than 3% for naive CD8, roughly 2.5% for memory CD4, and less than 0.45% for memory CD8.

The rearrangement joined TRBV5-5 to TRBJ2-5; TRBD2 agrees with 10 junctional bases. This clonotype was obtained from a man aged 18 to 35 in good health. Sequences were obtained from naive CD4+ T cells sorted from blood. The cell subset or site tag for this specimen amounts to: CD45RA+ positively selected. At the DNA level, the sequence is TGTGCCAGCAGTTTTTCCGGGACTAGCGATCAAGAGACCCAGTACTTC. The encoded protein is CASSFSGTSDQETQYF.